Sequencing of this T cell receptor beta chain was carried out in a study of cytomegalovirus exposure and HLA in healthy donors. Study background: Out of 150 million to 200 million T cells, an earlier analysis found around 110 million unique TCR beta sequences in total. Broader study findings: Later analysis suggested most CMV-associated TCR beta chains were HLA-restricted. Later work associated fewer than 20,000 TCR beta sequences with HLA alleles at 0.05 false discovery rate.

PCR was performed using 60 Vbeta and 13 Jbeta primers. Only in-frame clones appear in the TCRdb table, and some are missing; sequencing was by immunoSEQ multiplex PCR. The repertoire holds under 200,000 clones, with roughly 82% as singletons. As regards this clone: The antigen remains undetermined.

Trimming shortened V by 6 bases and J by 2 bases, and 10 bases separated the two germline ends. Germline V gives CDR1 SGHVS, CDR2 FNYEAQ. The CDR3 extends over 13 amino acids. The chain employs TRBV7-6 and TRBJ1-1; D is unclear. This sequence originates from a woman in her fifties or sixties in good health and CMV-seropositive. The source material was PBMCs. In DNA form, the CDR3 reads TGTGCCAGCAGTTCTCAGGAAAACACTGAAGCTTTCTTT. This translates into CASSSQENTEAFF.